The sequence of this T cell receptor (beta chain) was determined in a study of T cell changes during pregnancy in multiple sclerosis. Sequencing used immunoSEQ multiplex PCR; TCRdb keeps in-frame clones, though not all of them. The table lists roughly 56,000 clones, about 90% of them singletons, with about 0.5% in the top ten. This CDR3 is built from 13 residues. CDR1 MGHDK and CDR2 SYGVNS come from the germline V gene. Trimming took 7 bases from V and 2 from J, leaving 9 bases between them. The V gene is TRBV25-1, the J gene TRBJ1-3, with unresolved D. The source of this sequence is a female donor in good health, enrolled as a control in a pregnancy study. The sample in question was CD4+ T cells from peripheral blood mononuclear cells, obtained after pregnancy. The CDR3 is CASTRTTGNTIYF. In DNA form, the CDR3 reads TGTGCCAGCACCCGGACTACTGGAAACACCATATATTTT.